The next 30 T cell receptor beta chains were all read from a single sample in a study of T-cell reconstitution after alpha-beta-depleted transplantation in children. Unique molecular identifiers were used to barcode this TCRbeta library. MiXCR, applied by TCRdb to the PCR reads, yields one record per CDR3 protein. The table shows about 980,000 distinct CDR3 sequences, with 25% to 30% occurring only once. The source material was PBMCs, mostly from graft donor cells, sampled 360 days after TCRalphabeta/CD19-depleted stem cell transplant. The source of these receptors is a boy younger than two who had a stem cell transplant for SCID, so the T cells may come from the graft donor.

This clonotype has a handful of counts. The rearrangement links TRBV5-1 to TRBJ2-3, with 7 nucleotides matching TRBD1. Germline assignment: CDR1 SGHRS and CDR2 YFSETQ. The CDR3 covers 16 residues. J lost 2 bases, V lost 4 bases, and 10 bases had no gene match. As DNA, the CDR3 is TGCGCCAGCAGCGAACCTAGGGGGCGCGACACAGATACGCAGTATTTT. Translated: CASSEPRGRDTDTQYF.

As regards this clonotype: The junction and the germline gene differ at one end; a read error may be behind it. The rearrangement links TRBV6-1 to TRBJ1-5, with 10 nucleotides matching TRBD1. The length of the CDR3 is 15 residues. Germline-derived CDR1 and CDR2 are MNHNS and SASEGT. CDR3 region: CASSAPGQGIQAQHF. The DNA of the CDR3 is TGTGCCAGCAGTGCACCGGGACAGGGGATTCAGGCCCAGCATTTT.

V gene TRBV6-1 combines with J gene TRBJ2-7, with D maybe TRBD1 (5 bases). V lost 6 bases, J lost 3 bases, and 12 bases lay in between. The germline V gene has CDR1 MNHNS and CDR2 SASEGT. There are 13 residues in the CDR3. The CDR3 loop reads CASRPGHLYEQYF. The CDR3 DNA reads TGTGCCAGCAGGCCCGGACATCTCTACGAGCAGTACTTC.

CDR3: CSVVGEETQYF. In nucleotides, the CDR3 is TGCAGCGTTGTAGGAGAAGAGACCCAGTACTTC. The rearrangement joins TRBV29-1 to TRBJ2-5; D is unresolved. Germline V gives CDR1 SQVTM, CDR2 ANQGSEA. The CDR3 has 11 amino acids. V dropped 4 bases and J dropped 3 bases, with 6 bases sitting between them.

This clonotype was observed many times. The chain recombines TRBV4-1 with TRBJ1-1; 9 nucleotides match TRBD1. Germline lookup yields CDR1 MGHRA and CDR2 YSYEKL. CDR3 length: 15 residues. Germline trimming cut 4 bases from V and 1 base from J; bases unmatched to any gene: 4. The CDR3 coding sequence is TGCGCCAGCAGCCTATCGGACAGGGGGAACACTGAAGCTTTCTTT. The encoded protein is CASSLSDRGNTEAFF.

This clonotype turned up a few times. The CDR3 DNA reads as TGTGCCAGCAGGGCCCAGGCCTACGAGCAGTACTTC. This encodes CASRAQAYEQYF. The V call is TRBV12-3 or TRBV12-4, the J call TRBJ2-7; no clear D gene. The CDR3 is 12 amino acids. V lost 6 bases and J lost 2, with 8 bases in between.

This chain joins TRBV12-3 or TRBV12-4 and TRBJ2-5; 12 bases align to TRBD1. CDR3 length: 18 residues. V shed 6 bases, J shed 6 bases, and the junction held 17 bases outside the gene matches. CDR3 DNA: TGTGCCAGCAGCCGTTCTTTAGGAGGGGGACAGGGGGCGAAGACCCAGTACTTC. Residues: CASSRSLGGGQGAKTQYF.

The table lists this clonotype with a few counts. The rearrangement joins TRBV12-3 or TRBV12-4 to TRBJ2-1; 8 bases fit TRBD2. The junction had 6 bases not matched to a gene; V was cut back by 2 bases and J by 6 bases. The CDR3 runs to 15 residues. The CDR3 DNA reads as TGTGCCAGCAGTTTACTAGCGGGCCTAGGCAATGAGCAGTTCTTC. It yields the protein CASSLLAGLGNEQFF.

This chain uses TRBV7-2 with TRBJ2-7, with D unresolved. CDR3 size: 14 residues. Germline lookup yields CDR1 SGHTA and CDR2 FQGNSA. V was trimmed by 3 bases and J by 0 bases, leaving 9 bases between them. CDR3 loop: CASSFLYSSYEQYF. The DNA of the CDR3 is TGTGCCAGCAGCTTCCTCTATAGCTCCTACGAGCAGTACTTC.

This clonotype has only one observation. The chain uses TRBV2 and TRBJ2-7, with TRBD2 matching 11 bases. The CDR3 extends over 15 amino acids. The V gene end was trimmed by 5 bases and the J gene end by 5 bases; junction bases not matched to a gene: 8. Germline V gene data show CDR1 as SNHLY and CDR2 as FYNNEI. CDR3 DNA: TGTGCCAGCAGTCCCCTAGCGGGGGGTCGGAACGAGCAGTACTTC. Translation: CASSPLAGGRNEQYF.

The genes are TRBV3-1 and TRBJ2-3; TRBD2 agrees at 7 bases. The CDR3 has 17 amino acids. The V segment lost 4 bases and the J segment 3 bases; nucleotides outside the gene matches: 13. CDR1 is LGHDT, CDR2 YNNKEL, per germline (reference sequence). The CDR3: CASSPMGGVSPTDTQYF. DNA of the CDR3: TGTGCCAGCAGCCCTATGGGGGGGGTGAGCCCAACAGATACGCAGTATTTT.

This clonotype has only a few counts. This chain connects TRBV15 to TRBJ2-7, with D tentatively TRBD1 (5 bases). The CDR3 consists of 16 residues. CDR1 and CDR2 from the germline V gene are LNHNV and YYDKDF (reference sequence). V dropped 0 bases and J dropped 0 bases, with 12 bases sitting between them. This CDR3 is CATSREKQGSSYEQYF. The CDR3 DNA reads as TGTGCCACCAGCAGAGAGAAGCAGGGTTCCTCCTACGAGCAGTACTTC.

The V call is TRBV10-3, the J call TRBJ2-3; the D is unclear. The CDR3 extends over 11 amino acids. Looked up from germline, CDR1 is ENHRY and CDR2 is SYGVKD. V dropped 5 bases and J dropped 7 bases, with 7 bases sitting between them. The CDR3 DNA reads as TGTGCCATCAGTTCAGGAAATACGCAGTATTTT. Its translation is CAISSGNTQYF.

A few counts support this clonotype. The gene calls are TRBV12-3 or TRBV12-4 and TRBJ2-7, with D possibly matching TRBD2 (7 bases). The V end lost 6 bases, the J end lost 2 bases, and 17 bases lay between the germline ends. The CDR3 consists of 15 residues. CDR3: CASRRGRASTYEQYF. Here the CDR3 DNA reads TGTGCCAGCAGGAGGGGGAGGGCTAGCACCTACGAGCAGTACTTC.

V is TRBV14 and J is TRBJ2-7, with 7 bases aligning to TRBD1. The CDR3 is 16 amino acids. Per germline, CDR1 SGHDN and CDR2 FVKESK. V shed 10 bases, J shed 3 bases, and the junction held 18 bases outside the gene matches. CDR3 loop: CAIPKTGLSSYYEQYF. As DNA, the CDR3 is TGTGCCATCCCAAAGACAGGGCTAAGCTCCTACTACGAGCAGTACTTC.

The chain links TRBV4-1 to TRBJ2-3; D might be TRBD1 or TRBD2, each matching 5 bases. Germline V gene lookup returns CDR1 MGHRA and CDR2 YSYEKL. The V end lost 1 base, the J end lost 0 bases, and 17 bases lay between the germline ends. The CDR3 is 18 residues long. The CDR3 protein is CASSQGWGGWISTDTQYF. The CDR3 DNA follows: TGCGCCAGCAGCCAAGGGTGGGGCGGGTGGATCAGCACAGATACGCAGTATTTT.

This chain joins TRBV10-3 and TRBJ1-5; TRBD1 agrees at 10 bases. Germline loops: CDR1 ENHRY, CDR2 SYGVKD. The CDR3 is 16 residues long. Losses at the gene ends were 4 bases for V and 6 bases for J; bases not matched to a gene: 9. The CDR3 bases are TGTGCCATCAGTGCCCAAGGGACAGGGGACGGTCAGCCCCAGCATTTT. Translated, it gives CAISAQGTGDGQPQHF.

The chain has TRBV15 and TRBJ2-5; the match to TRBD1 covers 7 bases. V trimming: 0 bases; J trimming: 3 bases; junction bases outside the gene matches: 4. Looked up from germline, CDR1 is LNHNV and CDR2 is YYDKDF (reference sequence). The CDR3 consists of 15 residues. This CDR3 reads CATSRDLTGEETQYF. The CDR3 region has the DNA TGTGCCACCAGCAGAGATTTAACAGGGGAAGAGACCCAGTACTTC.

The V call is TRBV12-3 or TRBV12-4, the J call TRBJ2-2; no reliable D call. The length of the CDR3 is 14 residues. Trimming removed 5 bases from V and 1 base from J, with 8 bases in between. The CDR3 is CASSNPGNTGELFF. The CDR3 coding sequence is TGTGCCAGCAGTAACCCAGGGAACACCGGGGAGCTGTTTTTT.

The chain links TRBV7-2 to TRBJ2-7; maybe TRBD1 (6 bases). Between the trimmed V and J ends, which lost 2 bases and 4 bases, there was a span of 12 bases. Germline V gene data show CDR1 as SGHTA and CDR2 as FQGNSA. CDR3 length equals 14 residues. CDR3 sequence: CASSLRTVAYEQYF. CDR3 sequence (DNA): TGTGCCAGCAGCTTAAGGACAGTCGCATACGAGCAGTACTTC.

The CDR3 region is CASSVAGQGWTDTQYF. Here the CDR3 DNA reads TGTGCCAGCAGCGTAGCAGGCCAGGGATGGACAGATACGCAGTATTTT. The V gene is TRBV9, the J gene TRBJ2-3, with D maybe TRBD1 (5 bases). The germline V gene has CDR1 SGDLS and CDR2 YYNGEE. Trimming removed 0 bases from V and 3 bases from J, with 14 bases in between. The CDR3 runs 16 residues. Variable domain in full (rest from reference TRBV9 and TRBJ2-3): DSGVTQTPKHLITATGQRVTLRCSPRSGDLSVYWYQQSLDQGLQFLIQYYNGEERAKGNILERFSAQQFPDLHSELNLSSLELGDSALYFCASSVAGQGWTDTQYFGPGTRLTVL.

This chain connects TRBV28 to TRBJ1-2; a possible D gene is TRBD1 (6 bases). Germline V lookup: CDR1 MDHEN, CDR2 SYDVKM. V was trimmed by 7 bases and J by 5 bases, leaving 17 bases between them. The CDR3 runs to 14 residues. The CDR3 nucleotides are TGTGCCAGCAAGCACCTCCTTACAGGGTATGGCTACACCTTC. Its protein product is CASKHLLTGYGYTF.

The chain links TRBV9 to TRBJ1-2; TRBD1 agrees at 10 bases. With V trimmed by 2 bases and J by 4 bases, 8 bases remained unmatched. The CDR3 extends over 16 amino acids. In germline, CDR1 is SGDLS, CDR2 YYNGEE. CDR3 nucleotide sequence: TGTGCCAGCAGCGTGCGGGACAGGGGAATGCTCTATGGCTACACCTTC. It is translated as CASSVRDRGMLYGYTF.

V is TRBV15 and J is TRBJ1-6, with D perhaps TRBD1 (6 bases). Germline-derived CDR1 and CDR2 are LNHNV and YYDKDF (reference sequence). Trimming cost V 5 bases and J 8 bases, with 16 bases left between them. The CDR3 is made up of 15 amino acids. CDR3 amino acids: CATSGTGGGYSPLHF. The CDR3 DNA is TGTGCCACCAGCGGCACGGGGGGCGGTTATTCACCCCTCCACTTT.

The rearrangement joins TRBV29-1 to TRBJ1-2; TRBD1 aligns across 9 bases. Trimming at V came to 6 bases and at J to 5 bases, leaving 16 bases not matched to a gene. The CDR3 length is 16 residues. CDR1 SQVTM and CDR2 ANQGSEA come from the germline V gene. CDR3 region: CSVPLWGQGDSYGYTF. In nucleotides, the CDR3 is TGCAGCGTACCATTATGGGGACAGGGAGACTCTTATGGCTACACCTTC.

This clonotype was observed many times. The chain combines TRBV10-3 with TRBJ2-3; no clear D gene. Trimming stripped 2 bases from V and 5 bases from J, with 5 bases between. CDR3 length equals 12 residues. CDR1 is ENHRY, CDR2 SYGVKD, per germline. This CDR3 is CAISENRDTQYF. CDR3 DNA: TGTGCCATCAGTGAGAACAGAGATACGCAGTATTTT.

The sample holds a few counts of this clonotype. The V gene is TRBV7-9, the J gene TRBJ2-7, with TRBD1 as a possible D gene (6 bases). CDR3 length: 15 residues. Germline lookup yields CDR1 SEHNR and CDR2 FQNEAQ (reference sequence). V was pared by 6 bases and J by 3 bases, with 18 bases between. CDR3 coding DNA: TGTGCCAGCAGACGTACAGGGAAGGGGGACTACGAGCAGTACTTC. This codes for CASRRTGKGDYEQYF.

The V and J genes are TRBV7-2 and TRBJ2-3, with 13 bases that match TRBD2. The germline V gene encodes CDR1 SGHTA and CDR2 FQGNSA. V dropped 0 bases and J dropped 3; count of bases not matched to a gene: 9. This CDR3 is built from 19 residues. The CDR3 region is CASSLALLAGGPLTDTQYF. CDR3 DNA: TGTGCCAGCAGCTTAGCCCTACTAGCGGGGGGGCCATTAACAGATACGCAGTATTTT.

The chain carries TRBV5-1 and TRBJ1-2; weak D call: TRBD1 (5 bases). The CDR3 is 16 amino acids. The V gene lost 0 bases and the J gene lost 5 bases, with 17 bases spanning the gap. Germline CDR1 and CDR2: SGHRS and YFSETQ. CDR3 in DNA: TGCGCCAGCAGCTTGGGCACCACAGGACTGGGGTATGGCTACACCTTC. Encoded protein: CASSLGTTGLGYGYTF. The variable domain in full, completed from reference TRBV5-1 and TRBJ1-2, reads KAGVTQTPRYLIKTRGQQVTLSCSPISGHRSVSWYQQTPGQGLQFLFEYFSETQRNKGNFPGRFSGRQFSNSRSEMNVSTLELGDSALYLCASSLGTTGLGYGYTFGSGTRLTVV.

This chain joins TRBV6-1 and TRBJ1-6, with no clear D. CDR3 length: 15 amino acids. V shed 7 bases and J shed 2 bases, with 12 bases lying between them. The V gene's germline CDR1 is MNHNS and CDR2 SASEGT. The CDR3 nucleotides are TGTGCCAGCATATACGAGTTAGCCTATAATTCACCCCTCCACTTT. This translates into CASIYELAYNSPLHF.